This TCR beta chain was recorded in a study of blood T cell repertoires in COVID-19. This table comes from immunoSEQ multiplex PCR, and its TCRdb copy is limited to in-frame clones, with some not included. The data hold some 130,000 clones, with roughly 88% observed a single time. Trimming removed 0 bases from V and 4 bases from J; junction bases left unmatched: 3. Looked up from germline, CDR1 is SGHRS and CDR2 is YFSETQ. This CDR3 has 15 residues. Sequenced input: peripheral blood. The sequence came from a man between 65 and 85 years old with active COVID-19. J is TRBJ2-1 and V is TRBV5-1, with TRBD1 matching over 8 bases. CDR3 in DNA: TGCGCCAGCAGCTTGGCAGGGGGCGAATACAATGAGCAGTTCTTC. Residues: CASSLAGGEYNEQFF.